Below, 27 T cell receptor beta chains from the same sample are listed, as sequenced in a study of blood T cells in healthy people across ages. With a J-beta primer mix and a sample-barcoded 5' primer, a second PCR ran roughly 6 to 11 cycles. TCRdb re-called the 5' RACE reads through MiXCR, storing one row per CDR3 protein. The table records about 1.6 million distinct CDR3 sequences, around 35% of them present only once. Source material: blood. The receptor set was obtained from a woman in her 30s in good health.

A few counts support this clonotype. V gene TRBV28 combines with J gene TRBJ1-4; possibly TRBD1 for D (5 bases). Trimming took off 7 bases at V and 12 bases at J, with 21 bases between the two ends. The length of the CDR3 is 14 residues. Germline V CDR1 and CDR2: MDHEN, SYDVKM. CDR3 coding DNA: TGTGCCAGCATCCAGCAGCAGGGTACGGGCCAACTGTTTTTT. Protein sequence: CASIQQQGTGQLFF.

In this sample, this clonotype turned up a few times. A read error may produce the germline difference seen at one junction end. V is TRBV11-2 and J is TRBJ2-5, with 13 bases matching TRBD2. The CDR3 runs to 16 residues. Germline CDR1 reads SGHAT; CDR2 reads FQNNGV. The CDR3 DNA reads as TGTACCAGCAGCTTAGAAGGGACTAGCGGGGCGGAGACCCAGTACTTC. It codes for CTSSLEGTSGAETQYF.

The V gene is TRBV6-1, the J gene TRBJ1-2; 7 bases are shared with TRBD1. The CDR3 has 15 amino acids. CDR1 and CDR2 from the germline V gene are MNHNS and SASEGT. J was trimmed by 0 bases and V by 8 bases; bases with no gene match: 9. CDR3 bases: TGTGCCAGCTCTCAGGACAGGCTCTCTAACTATGGCTACACCTTC. It encodes CASSQDRLSNYGYTF.

This clonotype has a handful of counts. The chain has TRBV18 and TRBJ1-1, with a tentative D call TRBD1 (5 bases). This CDR3 comprises 14 residues. CDR1 and CDR2 from the germline V gene are KGHSH and LQKENI. Trimming removed 4 bases at V and 4 bases at J, with 13 bases between. CDR3 amino acids: CASSLREGRTEAFF. CDR3 sequence (DNA): TGTGCCAGCTCACTCCGGGAGGGACGCACTGAAGCTTTCTTT.

This clonotype was recorded at least ten times. The genes are TRBV9 and TRBJ2-1; D is unresolved. Germline V gene data show CDR1 as SGDLS and CDR2 as YYNGEE. The CDR3 contains 15 residues. V lost 2 bases to trimming and J lost 0 bases, with 9 bases between them. The CDR3 protein is CASSVGTRSYNEQFF. The CDR3 nucleotides read TGTGCCAGCAGCGTCGGCACACGCTCCTACAATGAGCAGTTCTTC.

For this clonotype: At one end the junction does not follow the germline gene, possibly because of a read error. The genes are TRBV20-1 and TRBJ2-1; 9 bases fit TRBD2. The CDR3 length is 14 residues. From germline, CDR1 is DFQATT and CDR2 SNEGSKA (reference sequence). The CDR3 nucleotides are TGCAGTTCCGATAGCGGGAGATCCTACAACGAGCAGTTCTTC. Translation gives CSSDSGRSYNEQFF.

The CDR3 region has the DNA TGTGCCAGCAGTTCCCCGGGACAGTGGTACACTGAAGCTTTCTTT. Residues: CASSSPGQWYTEAFF. The genes are TRBV6-5 and TRBJ1-1, with TRBD1 identical over 7 bases. J gave up 3 bases and V 4 bases, and 8 bases lay outside the gene matches. Per germline, CDR1 MNHEY and CDR2 SVGAGI. CDR3 size: 15 residues.

V usage is TRBV2 and J usage is TRBJ2-5, with unresolved D. Germline CDR1 is SNHLY and CDR2 is FYNNEI. The CDR3 consists of 12 residues. With 1 base removed from V and 6 bases from J, the gap between germline ends came to 6 bases. CDR3 DNA sequence: TGTGCCAGCAGTGAAGGTGGAAAGACCCAGTACTTC. It codes for CASSEGGKTQYF. Together with reference TRBV2 and TRBJ2-5, the CDR3 gives the full variable domain: EPEVTQTPSHQVTQMGQEVILRCVPISNHLYFYWYRQILGQKVEFLVSFYNNEISEKSEIFDDQFSVERPDGSNFTLKIRSTKLEDSAMYFCASSEGGKTQYFGPGTRLLVL.

The chain joins TRBV5-6 to TRBJ2-3, with D perhaps TRBD1 (6 bases). Germline V lookup: CDR1 SGHDT, CDR2 YYEEEE. The ends were cut back, 3 bases at V and 3 bases at J, with 14 bases in the middle. The CDR3 has 15 amino acids. The CDR3 is CASSSRTDLTDTQYF. DNA of the CDR3: TGTGCCAGCAGCTCGAGGACAGACTTAACAGATACGCAGTATTTT.

This clonotype was found a few times. The V and J genes are TRBV6-5 and TRBJ2-1; 10 nucleotides agree with TRBD2. With V trimmed by 4 bases and J by 3 bases, 6 bases remained unmatched. The CDR3 is 16 amino acids. The germline V gene has CDR1 MNHEY and CDR2 SVGAGI. The CDR3 region is CASSSPRLAGYNEQFF. CDR3 bases: TGTGCCAGCAGTTCCCCCCGACTAGCGGGCTACAATGAGCAGTTCTTC.

This clonotype has more than one count but fewer than ten. The rearrangement uses TRBV29-1 and TRBJ2-1, with no clear D. The CDR3 runs 12 residues. Germline V gene lookup returns CDR1 SQVTM and CDR2 ANQGSEA. Trimming pared 5 bases from V and 6 bases from J, leaving 11 bases between. The CDR3 nucleotides read TGCAGCGTTACGAAATTCACCAATGAGCAGTTCTTC. It codes for CSVTKFTNEQFF.

V usage is TRBV20-1 and J usage is TRBJ2-7, with a tentative D call TRBD2 (6 bases). This CDR3 region has 14 residues. Trimming shortened V by 0 bases and J by 4 bases, and 13 bases separated the two germline ends. Germline assignment: CDR1 DFQATT and CDR2 SNEGSKA (reference sequence). The CDR3 nucleotides read TGCAGTGCTAGAGATTCGGAACGGGGGTACGAGCAGTACTTC. The encoded protein is CSARDSERGYEQYF.

Worth noting for this clonotype: Its ends do not fully match the called genes, so a read error is possible. The J gene is TRBJ2-7, the V gene TRBV5-1, with 9 bases matching TRBD1. The germline V gene encodes CDR1 SGHRS and CDR2 YFSETQ. CDR3 length: 17 residues. The CDR3 DNA reads TGCGCCAGCAACTTGGTAGGCTCGGACAGGGGTCTCTACGAGCAGTACTTC. It is translated as CASNLVGSDRGLYEQYF.

The CDR3 sequence is CASSMTGTGGGEQYF. The CDR3 coding sequence is TGTGCCAGCAGCATGACCGGGACAGGGGGCGGTGAGCAGTACTTC. J is TRBJ2-7 and V is TRBV6-5; 12 nucleotides agree with TRBD1. This CDR3 has 15 amino acids. Losses at the gene ends were 6 bases for V and 7 bases for J; bases not matched to a gene: 10. Looked up from germline, CDR1 is MNHEY and CDR2 is SVGAGI.

This chain's CDR3 is CSARELWGGDRGSTNEKLFF. The CDR3 coding sequence is TGCAGTGCTAGAGAGCTGTGGGGTGGGGACAGGGGATCAACTAATGAAAAACTGTTTTTT. This chain connects TRBV20-1 to TRBJ1-4; 10 bases are shared with TRBD1. The CDR3 totals 20 residues. In germline, CDR1 is DFQATT, CDR2 SNEGSKA (reference sequence). After removal of 0 bases from V and 0 bases from J, the junction contained 13 bases not matched to a gene.

The V and J genes are TRBV20-1 and TRBJ2-7, with 8 bases that match TRBD2. The CDR3 covers 14 residues. Trimming took 4 bases from V and 3 from J; bases not matched to a gene: 8. Germline values: CDR1 DFQATT, CDR2 SNEGSKA (reference sequence). CDR3 bases: TGCAGTGCTATTCAAGCGGGAGAGATCTACGAGCAGTACTTC. It specifies CSAIQAGEIYEQYF.

A remark on this clonotype: A much larger clone lies one base from this, so it may be a read error. The rearrangement uses TRBV20-1 and TRBJ2-7, with TRBD2 matching 7 bases. J lost 0 bases, V lost 4 bases, and 0 bases had no gene match. In germline, CDR1 is DFQATT, CDR2 SNEGSKA (reference sequence). The CDR3 has 12 amino acids. CDR3 protein: CSATGGSYEQYF. The CDR3 DNA reads TGCAGTGCTACGGGGGGCTCCTACGAGCAGTACTTC.

This clonotype has more than one count but fewer than ten. The chain combines TRBV28 with TRBJ1-2, with 9 bases matching TRBD1. The CDR3 runs to 16 residues. With V trimmed by 4 bases and J by 8 bases, 14 bases remained unmatched. CDR1 is MDHEN, CDR2 SYDVKM, per germline. The CDR3 reads CASSSGTGRFLGGYTF. As DNA, the CDR3 is TGTGCCAGCAGTTCCGGGACAGGGCGGTTTCTTGGGGGCTACACCTTC.

This clonotype was counted many times. This chain uses TRBV14 with TRBJ1-2, with TRBD1 matching 9 bases. In germline, CDR1 is SGHDN, CDR2 FVKESK. J lost 7 bases, V lost 8 bases, and 11 bases had no gene match. The CDR3 has 14 residues. The chain's CDR3 is CASAWTGASSGYTF. CDR3 bases: TGTGCCAGCGCCTGGACAGGGGCTTCAAGTGGCTACACCTTC. The variable domain in full, with the rest retrieved from reference TRBV14 and TRBJ1-2, is EAGVTQFPSHSVIEKGQTVTLRCDPISGHDNLYWYRRVMGKEIKFLLHFVKESKQDESGMPNNRFLAERTGGTYSTLKVQPAELEDSGVYFCASAWTGASSGYTFGSGTRLTVV.

There are a few counts of this clonotype. The gene calls are TRBV20-1 and TRBJ2-7; 13 nucleotides align to TRBD2. CDR3 length: 14 amino acids. Germline-derived CDR1 and CDR2 are DFQATT and SNEGSKA (reference sequence). V was clipped by 6 bases and J by 7 bases; unmatched bases: 9. CDR3 loop: CSAVGLAGVGEQYF. In nucleotides, the CDR3 is TGCAGTGCCGTAGGACTAGCGGGAGTAGGTGAGCAGTACTTC.

This clonotype has more than one count but fewer than ten. The chain carries TRBV10-3 and TRBJ2-5, with D perhaps matching TRBD1 or TRBD2 (6 bases each). With 5 bases removed from V and 0 bases from J, the gap between germline ends came to 10 bases. The germline V gene encodes CDR1 ENHRY and CDR2 SYGVKD. The CDR3 totals 14 residues. CDR3 bases: TGTGCCATCAGTCGGGGGCCTAACCAAGAGACCCAGTACTTC. Translating gives CAISRGPNQETQYF.

The chain couples TRBV9 to TRBJ2-1, with TRBD1 matching 10 bases. V lost 0 bases to trimming and J lost 6 bases; unmatched junction nucleotides: 6. CDR3 length: 16 amino acids. Germline lookup yields CDR1 SGDLS and CDR2 YYNGEE. The CDR3 DNA reads as TGTGCCAGCAGCGTAGCAGGGACAGGGGTAGGCAATGAGCAGTTCTTC. Its translation is CASSVAGTGVGNEQFF.

The chain combines TRBV28 with TRBJ2-5, with 14 bases lining up with TRBD2. The germline gives CDR1 MDHEN, CDR2 SYDVKM. The CDR3 has 21 residues. J lost 3 bases, V lost 5 bases, and 20 bases had no gene match. The CDR3 is CASSINFPGTSGSWGKETQYF. In nucleotides, the CDR3 is TGTGCCAGCAGTATAAATTTCCCCGGGACTAGCGGGAGCTGGGGGAAAGAGACCCAGTACTTC. The whole variable domain, filled in from reference TRBV28 and TRBJ2-5, reads DVKVTQSSRYLVKRTGEKVFLECVQDMDHENMFWYRQDPGLGLRLIYFSYDVKMKEKGDIPEGYSVSREKKERFSLILESASTNQTSMYLCASSINFPGTSGSWGKETQYFGPGTRLLVL.

The rearrangement links TRBV7-9 to TRBJ1-5; 8 bases map to TRBD1. CDR3 length: 15 residues. Unmatched junction bases numbered 5, after V lost 1 base and J lost 6 bases. The V gene's germline CDR1 is SEHNR and CDR2 FQNEAQ (reference sequence). CDR3 DNA sequence: TGTGCCAGCAGCTTAGTGGACAGGGATTTTCAGCCCCAGCATTTT. It codes for CASSLVDRDFQPQHF.

The gene calls are TRBV5-6 and TRBJ2-7; 8 nucleotides agree with TRBD2. Germline V lookup: CDR1 SGHDT, CDR2 YYEEEE. V was pared by 1 base and J by 12 bases, with 12 bases of the junction left unmatched. This CDR3 is built from 14 residues. The CDR3 DNA is TGTGCCAGCAGCTTGCGGGAGGGCCGAGAGACCCGGTACTTC. Its protein is CASSLREGRETRYF.

This clonotype was recorded a few times. The rearrangement links TRBV28 to TRBJ2-1; tentatively, D is TRBD2 (5 bases). The CDR3 is 16 amino acids. Germline CDR1 MDHEN, CDR2 SYDVKM. Trimming removed 6 bases at V and 0 bases at J, with 15 bases between. This CDR3 is CASSTLAKISYNEQFF. The DNA for the CDR3 is TGTGCCAGCAGCACCTTAGCGAAAATCTCCTACAATGAGCAGTTCTTC.

The chain uses TRBV25-1 and TRBJ2-2, with a tentative D call TRBD2 (6 bases). The CDR3 consists of 17 residues. Trimming left V 4 bases short and J 6 bases short, with 21 bases between. Germline V lookup: CDR1 MGHDK, CDR2 SYGVNS. The CDR3 is CASSARGRGVGSGELFF. As DNA, the CDR3 is TGTGCCAGCAGTGCCAGAGGCCGCGGGGTCGGATCCGGGGAGCTGTTTTTT.